The 32 T cell receptor beta chains listed next were all sequenced from one sample in a study of beta chain features in type 1 diabetes. Reverse transcribing all isolated RNA meant expressed TCRB transcripts were sequenced. Produced via immunoSEQ multiplex PCR; TCRdb's table is partial and in-frame only. The data show about 230,000 clones, with 9.6% seen just once and just under 0.035% held by the top ten. The source material was naive CD4+ T cells from blood. The source of these receptors is a woman aged 18-29 years in good health.

This chain links TRBV5-1 with TRBJ2-1, with 11 nucleotides matching TRBD2. The J segment lost 2 bases and the V segment lost 4 bases, leaving 5 bases of the junction unmatched. This CDR3 spans 16 amino acids. Per the germline V gene, CDR1 is SGHRS and CDR2 is YFSETQ. The CDR3 here is CASSQTSGAPYNEQFF. CDR3 DNA sequence: TGCGCCAGCAGCCAGACTAGCGGGGCCCCCTACAATGAGCAGTTCTTC.

This clone was counted between two and nine times. The chain carries TRBV7-6 and TRBJ1-2; 11 bases line up with TRBD1. V lost 0 bases and J lost 8; bases outside the gene matches: 8. The CDR3 is 16 amino acids. Germline values: CDR1 SGHVS, CDR2 FNYEAQ. DNA for the CDR3: TGTGCCAGCAGCTTAGCCCCGGGACAGGGGGTCGAGGGCTACACCTTC. Its translation is CASSLAPGQGVEGYTF.

The V gene is TRBV7-9, the J gene TRBJ2-7; D may be TRBD1 (6 bases). The CDR3 has 13 residues. Germline values: CDR1 SEHNR, CDR2 FQNEAQ (reference sequence). The V end lost 5 bases, the J end lost 3 bases, and 11 bases lay between the germline ends. The CDR3 sequence is CASSRARGYEQYF. CDR3 sequence (DNA): TGTGCCAGCAGCAGAGCCAGGGGCTACGAGCAGTACTTC. Looking up the rest from reference TRBV7-9 and TRBJ2-7 gives the full variable domain: DTGVSQNPRHKITKRGQNVTFRCDPISEHNRLYWYRQTLGQGPEFLTYFQNEAQLEKSRLLSDRFSAERPKGSFSTLEIQRTEQGDSAMYLCASSRARGYEQYFGPGTRLTVT.

This clone appeared a few times. The chain recombines TRBV18 with TRBJ2-2; D is uncertain. V shed 5 bases and J shed 7 bases, with 8 bases lying between them. Germline V gene lookup returns CDR1 KGHSH and CDR2 LQKENI. The CDR3 is 12 residues long. The chain's CDR3 is CASSTTNGELFF. CDR3 nucleotide sequence: TGTGCCAGCTCAACTACTAACGGGGAGCTGTTTTTT.

The genes are TRBV5-4 and TRBJ1-3; D call uncertain. CDR3 size: 13 residues. Between the trimmed V and J ends, which lost 1 base and 8 bases, there was a span of 10 bases. Germline CDR1 is SGHNT and CDR2 is YYREEE (reference sequence). For the CDR3, the DNA is TGTGCCAGCAGCTTGTGGAAAGGAGACACCATATATTTT. Translation: CASSLWKGDTIYF.

This clone was counted at least ten times. V and J are TRBV30 and TRBJ2-1; D is perhaps TRBD2 (6 bases). V shed 3 bases and J shed 4 bases, with 13 bases lying between them. Germline V gene data show CDR1 as GTSNPN and CDR2 as SVGIG (reference sequence). CDR3 size: 14 residues. As DNA, the CDR3 is TGTGCCTGGAGCTCCACAGGACTATACAATGAGCAGTTCTTC. The encoded protein is CAWSSTGLYNEQFF.

The chain uses TRBV7-2 and TRBJ2-1; TRBD2 agrees at 9 bases. The V and J ends lost 1 base and 3 bases, in that order; junction bases with no gene match: 1. The CDR3 has 15 residues. Germline CDR1 reads SGHTA; CDR2 reads FQGNSA. Here the CDR3 DNA reads TGTGCCAGCAGCTTAGGCGGGGGGGGCTACAATGAGCAGTTCTTC. This codes for CASSLGGGGYNEQFF.

This clone has just a few counts. The chain combines TRBV6-5 with TRBJ2-7; D may be TRBD1 (6 bases). Germline CDR1 is MNHEY and CDR2 is SVGAGI. Trimming took off 4 bases at V and 4 bases at J, with 14 bases between the two ends. The CDR3 is 14 residues long. The CDR3 DNA follows: TGTGCCAGCAGTTCGCCAGGGGCGAGATACGAGCAGTACTTC. Residues: CASSSPGARYEQYF.

The rearrangement links TRBV9 to TRBJ1-5; tentative D call: TRBD1 (6 bases). V was cut by 0 bases and J by 5 bases, with 9 bases left in between. CDR3 length: 14 residues. The germline V gene encodes CDR1 SGDLS and CDR2 YYNGEE. As DNA, the CDR3 is TGTGCCAGCAGCGTAGGCGCAGGGGATCAGCCCCAGCATTTT. Translating gives CASSVGAGDQPQHF.

The chain uses TRBV6-1 and TRBJ2-1, with 8 bases identical to TRBD2. This CDR3 contains 15 residues. V was pared by 6 bases and J by 2 bases, with 6 bases of the junction left unmatched. CDR1 and CDR2 (germline): MNHNS, SASEGT. CDR3 sequence: CASRPSGGAYNEQFF. In nucleotides, the CDR3 is TGTGCCAGCAGGCCCTCCGGGGGGGCCTACAATGAGCAGTTCTTC.

This clone was seen more than once but under ten times. The chain uses TRBV5-1 and TRBJ2-5; D is perhaps TRBD2 (6 bases). This CDR3 comprises 14 residues. The V gene's germline CDR1 is SGHRS and CDR2 YFSETQ. The V and J ends lost 2 bases and 7 bases respectively, with 15 bases between them. CDR3 DNA sequence: TGCGCCAGCAGCTTCATTCCCGGGGAGGCGACCCAGTACTTC. This encodes CASSFIPGEATQYF.

This clone appeared a few times. The rearrangement links TRBV6-1 to TRBJ1-5; D is unresolved. Germline-derived CDR1 and CDR2 are MNHNS and SASEGT. The CDR3 has 13 amino acids. V was trimmed by 7 bases and J by 0 bases, leaving 7 bases between them. This CDR3 is CASTGGSNQPQHF. The CDR3 bases are TGTGCCAGCACCGGCGGTAGCAATCAGCCCCAGCATTTT.

The CDR3 protein is CASSFWDRNEKLFF. CDR3 nucleotide sequence: TGTGCCAGCAGCTTCTGGGACAGGAATGAAAAACTGTTTTTT. The rearrangement uses TRBV7-2 and TRBJ1-4, with TRBD1 matching 8 bases. Trimming cost V 3 bases and J 5 bases; bases outside gene matches: 2. This CDR3 spans 14 amino acids. Per the germline V gene, CDR1 is SGHTA and CDR2 is FQGNSA.

The chain recombines TRBV29-1 with TRBJ2-3, with D unclear. V was cut by 4 bases and J by 0 bases, with 5 bases left in between. CDR3 length: 12 residues. Germline CDR1 is SQVTM and CDR2 is ANQGSEA. The CDR3 protein is CSVGGSTDTQYF. The CDR3 bases are TGCAGCGTTGGAGGTAGCACAGATACGCAGTATTTT.

This clone appeared a few times. The chain uses TRBV7-9 and TRBJ2-5; 7 bases match TRBD2. The V gene's germline CDR1 is SEHNR and CDR2 FQNEAQ (reference sequence). CDR3 length equals 16 residues. With 0 bases clipped from V and 0 bases from J, the junction kept 4 bases outside the gene matches. The CDR3: CASSLALGGYQETQYF. CDR3 nucleotide sequence: TGTGCCAGCAGCTTAGCGCTGGGGGGGTACCAAGAGACCCAGTACTTC.

The rearrangement uses TRBV2 and TRBJ1-1; D uncertain. Germline V CDR1 and CDR2: SNHLY, FYNNEI. CDR3 length equals 14 residues. The V end was cut by 9 bases, the J end by 4 bases, with 18 bases between. DNA for the CDR3: TGTGCCAGTCGTTTAAGGCTACGGGGCACTGAAGCTTTCTTT. It codes for CASRLRLRGTEAFF.

In this sample, this clone turned up a few times. This sequence joins TRBV5-1 and TRBJ2-3; D is unresolved. Germline values: CDR1 SGHRS, CDR2 YFSETQ. The CDR3 length is 14 residues. V was cut by 0 bases and J by 4 bases, with 9 bases left in between. CDR3 amino acids: CASSLASGADTQYF. The CDR3 region has the DNA TGCGCCAGCAGCTTGGCCTCGGGTGCAGATACGCAGTATTTT.

This clone has only a few counts. This rearrangement joins TRBV18 to TRBJ1-1; 7 nucleotides align to TRBD1. The V gene's germline CDR1 is KGHSH and CDR2 LQKENI. After removal of 2 bases from V and 3 bases from J, the junction contained 3 bases not matched to a gene. This CDR3 contains 14 residues. CDR3 bases: TGTGCCAGCTCACCAAGGGGGCTGGACACTGAAGCTTTCTTT. Residues: CASSPRGLDTEAFF.

This clone was picked up a small number of times. The chain is built from TRBV6-5 and TRBJ2-1, with TRBD1 identical over 8 bases. The germline gives CDR1 MNHEY, CDR2 SVGAGI. V lost 0 bases, J lost 5 bases, and 3 bases stayed unmatched. The CDR3 loop spans 15 amino acids. Here the CDR3 reads CASSYSQGANNEQFF. The DNA for the CDR3 is TGTGCCAGCAGTTACTCGCAGGGGGCCAACAATGAGCAGTTCTTC.

The chain links TRBV4-2 to TRBJ2-2; 9 bases are shared with TRBD2. With V trimmed by 4 bases and J by 5 bases, 5 bases remained unmatched. Germline CDR1 reads LGHNA; CDR2 reads YNFKEQ. The CDR3 length is 15 residues. In DNA, the CDR3 is TGTGCCAGCAGCCTACGCGGGGGGGTGACCGGGGAGCTGTTTTTT. It codes for CASSLRGGVTGELFF.

This clone showed up just a few times. The V gene is TRBV18, the J gene TRBJ1-2; D is ambiguous. The CDR3 length is 17 residues. Germline V gives CDR1 KGHSH, CDR2 LQKENI. Trimming cost V 0 bases and J 6 bases, with 20 bases left between them. The CDR3 nucleotides are TGTGCCAGCTCACCACCGGGCAGTCCCCCATTATCGGATGGCTACACCTTC. This gives the protein CASSPPGSPPLSDGYTF.

This clone was seen a handful of times. V gene TRBV29-1 combines with J gene TRBJ2-1; TRBD2 is a possible D gene (5 bases). V shed 6 bases and J shed 3 bases, with 18 bases lying between them. The CDR3 sequence is 15 residues long. Germline assignment: CDR1 SQVTM and CDR2 ANQGSEA. The CDR3: CSVSRPRGFYNEQFF. The CDR3 DNA reads as TGCAGCGTGTCCCGCCCTCGGGGTTTCTACAATGAGCAGTTCTTC.

This clone was counted a few times. The rearrangement joins TRBV2 to TRBJ2-7; the D is unclear. V was cut by 8 bases and J by 5 bases, with 13 bases left in between. The V gene's germline CDR1 is SNHLY and CDR2 FYNNEI. The CDR3 runs to 12 residues. The CDR3 nucleotides read TGTGCCAGCTCGGAGCTGGTCCACGAGCAGTACTTC. Translating it yields CASSELVHEQYF.

The gene calls are TRBV25-1 and TRBJ1-2; D unclear. Trimming took off 3 bases at V and 0 bases at J, with 11 bases between the two ends. From germline, CDR1 is MGHDK and CDR2 SYGVNS. CDR3 length: 15 amino acids. The DNA for the CDR3 is TGTGCCAGCAGTGACACCGGTCGAGCTAACTATGGCTACACCTTC. This gives the protein CASSDTGRANYGYTF.

The rearrangement joins TRBV5-4 to TRBJ2-2; D is unresolved. Trimming cost V 3 bases and J 3 bases, with 12 bases left between them. The V gene's germline CDR1 is SGHNT and CDR2 YYREEE (reference sequence). This CDR3 comprises 15 residues. The CDR3 is CASSSTAFDTGELFF. As DNA, the CDR3 is TGTGCCAGCAGCTCCACAGCATTCGACACCGGGGAGCTGTTTTTT.

Many counts were recorded for this clone. The chain employs TRBV11-2 and TRBJ2-5; the match to TRBD2 covers 11 bases. Germline CDR1 reads SGHAT; CDR2 reads FQNNGV. V shed 5 bases and J 2 bases; nucleotides not matched to a gene: 7. This CDR3 comprises 16 residues. The DNA of the CDR3 is TGTGCCAGCAGCATAGGGACTAGCGGTTATCAAGAGACCCAGTACTTC. Its translation is CASSIGTSGYQETQYF.

This chain uses TRBV6-5 with TRBJ1-5; TRBD1 matches 8 bases. CDR1 is MNHEY, CDR2 SVGAGI, per germline. Trimming at V came to 6 bases and at J to 9 bases, leaving 13 bases not matched to a gene. CDR3 size: 15 residues. The DNA of the CDR3 is TGTGCCAGCAGGCAGACAGGGGTCGGTATCTCGCCCCAGCATTTT. It codes for CASRQTGVGISPQHF.

V and J are TRBV30 and TRBJ1-5; 7 bases agree with TRBD1. With V trimmed by 0 bases and J by 2 bases, 7 bases remained unmatched. CDR1 GTSNPN and CDR2 SVGIG come from the germline V gene (reference sequence). This CDR3 region has 16 residues. The DNA of the CDR3 is TGTGCCTGGAGTGTACGGAGGGGGCAGGGCAATCAGCCCCAGCATTTT. The encoded protein is CAWSVRRGQGNQPQHF.

There are a few counts of this clone. The junction departs from the called germline gene at one end, perhaps through a read error. The chain recombines TRBV30 with TRBJ2-1; tentatively, D is TRBD2 (5 bases). Looked up from germline, CDR1 is GTSNPN and CDR2 is SVGIG (reference sequence). This CDR3 comprises 11 residues. Here the CDR3 reads CAWSNPRERFF. Here the CDR3 DNA reads TGTGCCTGGAGTAATCCGAGGGAGCGGTTCTTC.

This clone was observed a handful of times. Other DNA sequences in the same sample also yield this CDR3. The genes are TRBV7-9 and TRBJ1-1, with D uncertain. Trimming stripped 1 base from V and 1 base from J, with 7 bases between. Germline V gene data show CDR1 as SEHNR and CDR2 as FQNEAQ (reference sequence). CDR3 length: 14 residues. CDR3: CASSLERGNTEAFF. In DNA form, the CDR3 reads TGTGCCAGCAGCTTAGAGCGGGGGAACACTGAAGCTTTCTTT.

The sample holds a few counts of this clone. The chain combines TRBV12-5 with TRBJ2-1, with 9 bases matching TRBD2. The CDR3 length is 15 residues. Germline V gives CDR1 LGHNT, CDR2 FRNRAP. V dropped 4 bases and J dropped 1; count of bases not matched to a gene: 2. The CDR3 coding sequence is TGTGCTAGTGGTTCCAGCGGGAGGTCCTACAATGAGCAGTTCTTC. It encodes CASGSSGRSYNEQFF.

The V and J genes are TRBV7-9 and TRBJ2-7; tentatively, D is TRBD2 (6 bases). The CDR3 is made up of 14 amino acids. V gave up 5 bases and J gave up 2 bases, with 13 bases separating them. In germline, CDR1 is SEHNR, CDR2 FQNEAQ (reference sequence). CDR3 coding DNA: TGTGCCAGCAGCGCATCCCCGGGGGCCTACGAGCAGTACTTC. Encoded protein: CASSASPGAYEQYF.